This T cell receptor (beta chain) was recorded in a study of T cell responses to AZD1222 COVID-19 vaccine. Whether given at about 4 or about 12 weeks, second doses were pooled. Only in-frame clones appear in the TCRdb table, and some are missing; sequencing was by immunoSEQ multiplex PCR. The profile shows about 120,000 clones, around nine tenths of them singletons. The germline V gene encodes CDR1 SGHRS and CDR2 YFSETQ. Trimming removed 3 bases from V and 0 bases from J; junction bases left unmatched: 10. CDR3 length: 17 amino acids. Whole-study results and caveats: There were mostly white British donors and more females than males, and clonal diversity was possibly underestimated. Mapped onto spike, vaccine-associated CD4 TCRs spanned it and were dominant at 160-218 and 743-854.

Points on this clone: Antigen specificity is unknown.

This sequence was found in an adult who received the AZD1222 COVID-19 vaccine. The specimen was peripheral blood, collected 28 days after the second AZD1222 dose. The chain uses TRBV5-1 and TRBJ2-3; TRBD1 aligns across 7 bases. The CDR3 here is CASSSKGAHPSTDTQYF. The CDR3 DNA reads as TGCGCCAGCAGCTCCAAGGGGGCGCACCCTAGCACAGATACGCAGTATTTT.